This is a list of T cell receptor beta chains from one sample in a study of response to subunit inactivated influenza vaccine. TCRdb re-called the RT-PCR reads through MiXCR, storing one row per CDR3 protein. This repertoire shows hundreds of thousands of distinct CDR3 sequences, around 16% found once; its top ten account for 11%. The specimen comprised PBMCs from blood, sampled 11 to 12 days after vaccination. The receptor set was obtained from a man aged 50-59 years who received an inactivated influenza vaccine. The CDR3 runs from the conserved cysteine through the conserved F or W. D genes are given only for firm matches. A row's size may be missing; if present it is once, few, many or a size class.

size	D	V	J	DNA	CDR3
few	NA	TRBV20-1	TRBJ2-1	TGCAGTGTTATGGGTAGCTCCTACAATGAGCAGTTCTTC	CSVMGSSYNEQFF
NA	TRBD2	TRBV6-2/TRBV6-3	TRBJ2-1	TGTGCCAGCAGTTACCTAGCGGGATTCCACAATGAGCAGTTCTTC	CASSYLAGFHNEQFF
few	TRBD2	TRBV4-3	TRBJ2-1	TGCGCCAGCAGCCGCCTCCTGACCGTGCTAGCGGGGGCCGATGAGCAGTTCTTC	CASSRLLTVLAGADEQFF
NA	TRBD2	TRBV9	TRBJ2-3	TGTGCCAGCAGCGTAGCCCCGGGACTAGCGGGGGTGAATACGCAGTATTTT	CASSVAPGLAGVNTQYF
NA	NA	TRBV6-2/TRBV6-3	TRBJ2-3	TGTGCCAGCAGTTACTCGACTAGGATAAGCACAGATACGCAGTATTTT	CASSYSTRISTDTQYF
NA	TRBD1	TRBV20-1	TRBJ1-1	TGCAGTGCTGACACGGACAGGTCGGGCACTGAAGCTTTCTTT	CSADTDRSGTEAFF
many	NA	TRBV20-1	TRBJ1-4	TGCAGTGCTAAAGCCAATGAAAAACTGTTTTTT	CSAKANEKLFF
NA	TRBD1	TRBV10-2	TRBJ1-6	TGCGCCACCACCCGGACAGGGGGGAATTCACCCCTCCACTTT	CATTRTGGNSPLHF
NA	NA	TRBV20-1	TRBJ2-7	TGCAGTGCTAGCAGGGATAACGAGCAGTACTTC	CSASRDNEQYF
few	NA	TRBV4-3	TRBJ1-1	TGCGCCAGCAGCCAAGAGGGAGGATCGGCAGCTTTCTTT	CASSQEGGSAAFF